The rows below give T cell receptor beta chains drawn from one sample of a study of OX40 agonist ivuxolimab in advanced cancers. Sequencing was performed with immunoSEQ multiplex PCR; in TCRdb, only in-frame clones are kept and a portion is missing. The table includes about 40,000 clones, about 91% detected once. Sequenced here: CD4+ or CD8+ T cells sorted from blood, sampled in a trial of the OX40 agonist ivuxolimab. The receptors stem from an adult with an advanced solid tumor such as melanoma, head and neck, liver or kidney cancer. Both conserved end residues are part of each CDR3. A D gene is named only where the DNA matches it firmly. Where a row states a size, it is once, few, many or the class of an expanded clone; other rows omit it.

>-|TRBJ2-7|TRBV27|-
TGTGCCACAGGGGGGAGGCTCTCCTACGAGCAGTACTTC
CATGGRLSYEQYF
>-|TRBJ2-7|TRBV7-8|-
TGTGCCAGCAGCTTATCCCAGAGCACCTACGAGCAGTACTTC
CASSLSQSTYEQYF
>TRBD1|TRBJ2-1|TRBV30|-
TGTGCCTGGAGTGGAGGGACAGGCTACAATGAGCAGTTCTTC
CAWSGGTGYNEQFF
>TRBD2|TRBJ2-2|TRBV4-1|-
TGCGCCAGCAGCCAAGATAGCCTAGCGGGAGGTTACACCGGGGAGCTGTTTTTT
CASSQDSLAGGYTGELFF
>-|TRBJ2-1|TRBV9|-
TGTGCCAGCACCCCCACTAGCTCCTCCTACAATGAGCAGTTCTTC
CASTPTSSSYNEQFF
>TRBD1|TRBJ2-4|TRBV5-6|-
TGTGCCAGCAGCTTGTTGACAGGGGTGGCCAAAAACATTCAGTACTTC
CASSLLTGVAKNIQYF
>-|TRBJ2-7|TRBV29-1|-
TGCAGCGTTGAAGGTGAGGGCAGGGTTCCCGGCGAGCAGTACTTC
CSVEGEGRVPGEQYF
>TRBD1|TRBJ1-2|TRBV7-9|-
TGTGCCAGCAGCCCAGGGACAGGGGACTACACCTTC
CASSPGTGDYTF
>TRBD2|TRBJ2-1|TRBV5-6|-
TGTGCCAGCAGCCTGAGTCTAGCGGGAGAGGGGTCCTACAATGAGCAGTTCTTC
CASSLSLAGEGSYNEQFF
>-|TRBJ1-1|TRBV6-1|-
TGTGCCAGCAGTGAAGGCTTTTCCCGGGGGGCTTTCTTT
CASSEGFSRGAFF
>TRBD2|TRBJ2-7|TRBV19|-
TGTGCCAGTAGCCCTAGCGGGACTGCCGAGCAGTACTTC
CASSPSGTAEQYF
>TRBD1|TRBJ2-2|TRBV10-1|-
TGCGCCAGCAGTGAGTCGAACCCCGGGACAGGGAACACCGGGGAGCTGTTTTTT
CASSESNPGTGNTGELFF
>-|TRBJ2-5|TRBV4-1|once
TGCGCCAGCAGCCAAGGGGGAATGGTACAAGAGACCCAGTACTTC
CASSQGGMVQETQYF
>-|TRBJ2-7|TRBV12-1|-
TGTGCCAGCAGCTCTGAGGGCAGGGTGGACAACGAGCAGTACTTC
CASSSEGRVDNEQYF
>-|TRBJ1-1|TRBV30|-
TGTGCCTGGAGTGTACATGGCTGGACTGAAGCTTTCTTT
CAWSVHGWTEAFF
>-|TRBJ1-5|TRBV18|few
TGTGCCAGCTCACCATCGGACGGTCGAGGGCATCAGCCCCAGCATTTT
CASSPSDGRGHQPQHF
>TRBD1|TRBJ2-7|TRBV6-1|-
TGTGCCAGCAGTGAGGGGGGGACAGGGGCCTACGAGCAGTACTTC
CASSEGGTGAYEQYF
>-|TRBJ2-3|TRBV7-8|-
TGTGCCAGCAGCTTAGGGGATTCGGGGAGTACGCAGTATTTT
CASSLGDSGSTQYF
>-|TRBJ1-1|TRBV7-9|few
TGTGCCAGCAGCTCAGGGGTTGACACTGAAGCTTTCTTT
CASSSGVDTEAFF
>-|TRBJ2-7|TRBV10-1|once
TGCGCCAGCAGTGAAGCCGGGACGACCTACGAGCAGTACTTC
CASSEAGTTYEQYF
>-|TRBJ2-6|TRBV27|-
TGTGCCAGCAGTTTCACGGGGGTAACTGGGGCCAACGTCCTGACTTTC
CASSFTGVTGANVLTF
>TRBD1|TRBJ2-7|TRBV6-1|-
TGTGCCAGCAGCTGGACAGGGGGATACTACGAGCAGTACTTC
CASSWTGGYYEQYF
>TRBD2|TRBJ2-7|TRBV5-1|-
TGCGCCAGCAGGGCTCCGGGACTAGCGGGAGCGATAAGCTCCTACGAGCAGTACTTC
CASRAPGLAGAISSYEQYF
>-|TRBJ1-4|TRBV27|few
TGTGCCAGCAGCACGTTAGGGACGACGGAACTGTTTTTT
CASSTLGTTELFF
>-|TRBJ2-1|TRBV19|-
TGTGCCAGTAGTATAGATCATAACTCCTATCTTGAGCAGTTCTTC
CASSIDHNSYLEQFF
>-|TRBJ2-3|TRBV28|-
TGTGCCAGCAGCCCACCCCTGGCAGATGTGGCAGATACGCAGTATTTT
CASSPPLADVADTQYF
>-|TRBJ2-7|TRBV29-1|-
TGCAGCGCCCGGCAGGGGCGGCCATACGAGCAGTACTTC
CSARQGRPYEQYF
>-|TRBJ2-3|TRBV27|-
TGTGCCAGCAGTTTAGGAGATACGCAGTATTTT
CASSLGDTQYF